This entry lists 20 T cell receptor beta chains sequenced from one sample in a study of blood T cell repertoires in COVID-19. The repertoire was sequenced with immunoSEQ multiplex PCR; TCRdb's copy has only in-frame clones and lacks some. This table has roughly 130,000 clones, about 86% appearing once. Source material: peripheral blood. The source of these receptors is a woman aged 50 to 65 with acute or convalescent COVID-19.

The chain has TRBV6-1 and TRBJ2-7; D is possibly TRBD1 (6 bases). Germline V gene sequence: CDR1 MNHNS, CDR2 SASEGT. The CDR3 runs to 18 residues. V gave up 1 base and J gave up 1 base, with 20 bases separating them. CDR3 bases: TGTGCCAGCAGTGAAGACCCATCCCGAGGGGGTATGTCCTACGAGCAGTACTTC. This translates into CASSEDPSRGGMSYEQYF.

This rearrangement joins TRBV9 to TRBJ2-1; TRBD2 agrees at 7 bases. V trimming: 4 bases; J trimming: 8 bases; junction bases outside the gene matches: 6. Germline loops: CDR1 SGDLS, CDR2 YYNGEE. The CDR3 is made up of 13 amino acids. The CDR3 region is CASSSLAGDEQFF. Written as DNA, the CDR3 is TGTGCCAGCAGCTCCCTGGCGGGGGATGAGCAGTTCTTC.

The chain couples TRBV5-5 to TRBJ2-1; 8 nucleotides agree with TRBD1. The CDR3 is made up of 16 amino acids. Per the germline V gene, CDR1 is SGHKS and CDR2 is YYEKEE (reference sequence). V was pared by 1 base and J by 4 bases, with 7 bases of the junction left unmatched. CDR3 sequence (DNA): TGTGCCAGCAGCTTGTTGTCAGGGGGCGGATACAATGAGCAGTTCTTC. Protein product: CASSLLSGGGYNEQFF.

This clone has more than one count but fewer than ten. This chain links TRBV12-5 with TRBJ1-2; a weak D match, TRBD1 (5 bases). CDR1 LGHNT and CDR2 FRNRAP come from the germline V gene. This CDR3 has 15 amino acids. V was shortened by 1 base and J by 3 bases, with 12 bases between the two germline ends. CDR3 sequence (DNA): TGTGCTAGTGGTTTGGGGGGGGTTCGGCACTATGGCTACACCTTC. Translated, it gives CASGLGGVRHYGYTF. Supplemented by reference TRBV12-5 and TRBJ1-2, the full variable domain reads DARVTQTPRHKVTEMGQEVTMRCQPILGHNTVFWYRQTMMQGLELLAYFRNRAPLDDSGMPKDRFSAEMPDATLATLKIQPSEPRDSAVYFCASGLGGVRHYGYTFGSGTRLTVV.

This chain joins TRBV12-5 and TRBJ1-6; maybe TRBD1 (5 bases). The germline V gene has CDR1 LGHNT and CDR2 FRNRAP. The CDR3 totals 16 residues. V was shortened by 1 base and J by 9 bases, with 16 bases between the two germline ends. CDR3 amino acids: CASGLDRILIASPLHF. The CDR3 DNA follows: TGTGCTAGTGGTTTGGACAGGATACTGATTGCTTCACCCCTCCACTTT.

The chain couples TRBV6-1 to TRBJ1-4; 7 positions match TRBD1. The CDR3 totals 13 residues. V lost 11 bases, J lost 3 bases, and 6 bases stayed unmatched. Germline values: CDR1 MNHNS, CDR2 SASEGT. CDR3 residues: CAGSGTANEKLFF. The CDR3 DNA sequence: TGTGCCGGATCCGGGACAGCTAATGAAAAACTGTTTTTT.

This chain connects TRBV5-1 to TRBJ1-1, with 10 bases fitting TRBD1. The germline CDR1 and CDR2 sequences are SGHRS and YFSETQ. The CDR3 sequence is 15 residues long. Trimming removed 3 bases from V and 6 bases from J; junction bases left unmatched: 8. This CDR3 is CASSSTPGTGAEAFF. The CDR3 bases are TGCGCCAGCAGCTCCACCCCCGGGACAGGGGCTGAAGCTTTCTTT.

The CDR3 sequence: CASSQATGLGEQYF. The CDR3 DNA sequence: TGTGCCAGCAGCCAGGCAACAGGGTTGGGCGAGCAGTACTTC. The J gene is TRBJ2-7, the V gene TRBV3-1 (or the pseudogene TRBV3-2); D perhaps matches TRBD1 (6 bases). V lost 3 bases, J lost 6 bases, and 15 bases lay in between. CDR1 LGHDT and CDR2 YNNKEL come from the germline V gene (reference sequence). CDR3 length: 14 amino acids.

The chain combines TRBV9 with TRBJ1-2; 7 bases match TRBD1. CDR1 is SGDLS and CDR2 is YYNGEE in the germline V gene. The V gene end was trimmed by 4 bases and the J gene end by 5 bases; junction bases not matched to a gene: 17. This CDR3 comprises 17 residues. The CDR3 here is CASSTLEDRNIKYGYTF. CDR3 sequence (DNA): TGTGCCAGCAGCACTCTCGAGGACAGGAATATTAAATATGGCTACACCTTC.

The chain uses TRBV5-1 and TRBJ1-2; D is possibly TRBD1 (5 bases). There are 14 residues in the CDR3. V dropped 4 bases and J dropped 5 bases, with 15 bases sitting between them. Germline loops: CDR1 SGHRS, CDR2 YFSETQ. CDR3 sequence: CASSPGGGTYGYTF. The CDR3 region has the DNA TGCGCCAGCAGCCCTGGCGGAGGGACTTATGGCTACACCTTC.

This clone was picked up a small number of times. The CDR3 loop is CASSYSPGDYGYTF. The CDR3 nucleotides read TGTGCCAGCAGTTACAGCCCAGGGGACTATGGCTACACCTTC. The chain couples TRBV6-2 or TRBV6-3 to TRBJ1-2; the D gene is possibly TRBD1 (6 bases). Germline-derived CDR1 and CDR2 are MNHEY and SVGEGT. Deletions cut 2 bases from V and 3 bases from J, with 10 bases between. The CDR3 loop spans 14 amino acids.

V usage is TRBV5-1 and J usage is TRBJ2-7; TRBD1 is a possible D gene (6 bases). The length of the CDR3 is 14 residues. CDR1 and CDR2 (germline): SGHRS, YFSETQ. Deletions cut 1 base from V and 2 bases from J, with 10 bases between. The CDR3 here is CASSLTRGTYEQYF. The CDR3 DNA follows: TGCGCCAGCAGCTTGACGAGGGGGACCTACGAGCAGTACTTC.

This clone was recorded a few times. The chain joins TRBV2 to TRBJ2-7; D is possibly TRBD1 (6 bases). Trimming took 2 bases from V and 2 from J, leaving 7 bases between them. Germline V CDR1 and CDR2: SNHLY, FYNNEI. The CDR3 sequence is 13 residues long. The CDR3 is CASSEYRAYEQYF. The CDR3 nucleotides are TGTGCCAGCAGTGAATACAGGGCCTACGAGCAGTACTTC.

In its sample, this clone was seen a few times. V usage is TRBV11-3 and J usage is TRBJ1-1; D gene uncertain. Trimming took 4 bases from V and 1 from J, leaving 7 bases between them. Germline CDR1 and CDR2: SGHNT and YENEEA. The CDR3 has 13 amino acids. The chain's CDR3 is CASSYQENTEAFF. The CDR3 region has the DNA TGTGCCAGCAGCTACCAGGAGAACACTGAAGCTTTCTTT.

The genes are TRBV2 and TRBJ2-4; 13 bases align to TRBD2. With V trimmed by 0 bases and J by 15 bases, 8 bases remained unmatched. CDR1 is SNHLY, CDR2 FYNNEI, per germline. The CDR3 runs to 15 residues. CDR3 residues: CASSEAGTSGEIRYF. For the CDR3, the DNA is TGTGCCAGCAGTGAAGCGGGGACTAGCGGGGAAATCAGGTACTTC.

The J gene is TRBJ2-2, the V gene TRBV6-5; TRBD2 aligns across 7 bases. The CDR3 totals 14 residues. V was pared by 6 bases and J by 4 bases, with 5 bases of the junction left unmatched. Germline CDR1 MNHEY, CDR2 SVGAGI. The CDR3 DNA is TGTGCCAGCAGGCCTACGGGAGGCACCGGGGAGCTGTTTTTT. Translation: CASRPTGGTGELFF.

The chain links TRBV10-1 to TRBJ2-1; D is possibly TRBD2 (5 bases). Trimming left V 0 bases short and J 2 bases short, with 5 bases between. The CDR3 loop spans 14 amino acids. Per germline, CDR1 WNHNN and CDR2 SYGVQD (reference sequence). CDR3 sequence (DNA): TGCGCCAGCAGTGAGTCCGGGACCTACAATGAGCAGTTCTTC. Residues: CASSESGTYNEQFF.

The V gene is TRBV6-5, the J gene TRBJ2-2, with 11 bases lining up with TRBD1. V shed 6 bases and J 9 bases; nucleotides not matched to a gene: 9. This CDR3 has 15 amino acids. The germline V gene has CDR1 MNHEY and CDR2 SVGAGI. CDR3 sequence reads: CASRSGTGGPRELFF. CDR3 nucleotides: TGTGCCAGCAGGTCTGGGACAGGGGGACCCCGGGAGCTGTTTTTT.

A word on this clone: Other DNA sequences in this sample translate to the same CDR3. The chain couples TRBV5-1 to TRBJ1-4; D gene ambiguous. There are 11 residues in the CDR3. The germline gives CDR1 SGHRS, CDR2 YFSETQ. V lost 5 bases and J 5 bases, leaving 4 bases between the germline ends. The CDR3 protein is CASRLNEKLFF. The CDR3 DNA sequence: TGCGCCAGCAGGTTAAATGAAAAACTGTTTTTT.

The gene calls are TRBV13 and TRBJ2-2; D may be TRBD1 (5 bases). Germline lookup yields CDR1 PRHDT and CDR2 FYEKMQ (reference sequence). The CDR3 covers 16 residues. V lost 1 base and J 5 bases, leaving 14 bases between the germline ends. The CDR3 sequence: CASSLVMGPRTGELFF. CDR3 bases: TGTGCCAGCAGCTTAGTGATGGGGCCAAGGACCGGGGAGCTGTTTTTT.